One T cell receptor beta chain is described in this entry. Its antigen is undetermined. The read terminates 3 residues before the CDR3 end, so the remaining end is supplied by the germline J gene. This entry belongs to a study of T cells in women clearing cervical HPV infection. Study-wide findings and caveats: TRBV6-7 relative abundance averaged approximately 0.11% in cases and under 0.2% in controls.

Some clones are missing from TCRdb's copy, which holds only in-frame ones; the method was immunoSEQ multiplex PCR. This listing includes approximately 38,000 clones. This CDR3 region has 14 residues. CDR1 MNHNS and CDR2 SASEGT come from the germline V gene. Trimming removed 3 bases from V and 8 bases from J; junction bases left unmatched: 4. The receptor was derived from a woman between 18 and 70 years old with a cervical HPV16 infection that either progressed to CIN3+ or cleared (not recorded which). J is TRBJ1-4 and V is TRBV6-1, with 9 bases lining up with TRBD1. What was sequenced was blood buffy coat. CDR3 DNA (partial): TGTGCCAGCAGTGAGGGGACAGGGAGGGAAAAA. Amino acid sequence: CASSEGTGREK. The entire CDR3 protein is CASSEGTGREKLFF.